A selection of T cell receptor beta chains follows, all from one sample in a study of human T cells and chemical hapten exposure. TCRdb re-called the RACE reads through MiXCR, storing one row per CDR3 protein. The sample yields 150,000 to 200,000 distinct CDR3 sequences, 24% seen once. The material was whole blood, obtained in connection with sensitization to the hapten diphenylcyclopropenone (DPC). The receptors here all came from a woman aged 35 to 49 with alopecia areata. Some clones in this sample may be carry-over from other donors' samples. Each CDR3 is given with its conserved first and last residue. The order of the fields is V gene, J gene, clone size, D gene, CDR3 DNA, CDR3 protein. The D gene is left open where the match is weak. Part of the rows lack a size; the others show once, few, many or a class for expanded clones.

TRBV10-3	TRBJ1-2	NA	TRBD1	TGTGCCATCAGTGAAGGACAGGGCTATGGCTACACCTTC	CAISEGQGYGYTF
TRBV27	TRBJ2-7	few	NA	TGTGCCAGCAGTTTTGGCCCCCGCTACGAGCAGTACTTC	CASSFGPRYEQYF
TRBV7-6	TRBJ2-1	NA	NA	TGTGCCAGCAGCTTAGCCCGGGCAGCTTCCTACAATGAGCAGTTCTTC	CASSLARAASYNEQFF
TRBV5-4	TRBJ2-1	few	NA	TGTGCCAGCAGCTTGGGCGGCGGGGGCTCTCCCCATGAGCAGTTCTTC	CASSLGGGGSPHEQFF
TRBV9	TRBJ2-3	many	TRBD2	TGTGCCAGCAGCCCGCCGGCGAGCGGGAGTGATACGCAGTATTTT	CASSPPASGSDTQYF
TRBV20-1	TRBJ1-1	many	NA	TGCAGTGCTATAGGCGGGACGGTGAACACTGAAGCTTTCTTT	CSAIGGTVNTEAFF
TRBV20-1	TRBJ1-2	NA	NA	TGCAGTGCTAGCACCAGGAACTATGGCTACACCTTC	CSASTRNYGYTF
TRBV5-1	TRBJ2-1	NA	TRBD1	TGCGCCAGCAGCGTGGGACAGGGGGTGAATGAGCAGTTCTTC	CASSVGQGVNEQFF
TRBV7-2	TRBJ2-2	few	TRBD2	TGTGCCAGCAGCCCTGTCGGCCAGGGAGGGCACACCGGGGAGCTGTTTTTT	CASSPVGQGGHTGELFF
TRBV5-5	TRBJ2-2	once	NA	TGTGCCAGCAGCTTGAGACACGTGAACACCGGGGAGCTGTTTTTT	CASSLRHVNTGELFF
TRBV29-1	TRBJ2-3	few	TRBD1	TGCAGCATCGCACGGACAGGGTCCACAGATACGCAGTATTTT	CSIARTGSTDTQYF
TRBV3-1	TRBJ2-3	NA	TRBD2	TGTGCCAGCAGCCCCGATGGACTAGCGGCGACTACTAGCACAGATACGCAGTATTTT	CASSPDGLAATTSTDTQYF
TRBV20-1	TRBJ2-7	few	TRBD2	TGCAGTGCTAGAGATGCGGGGACTAGCGGGAGAGTGCAGTACTTC	CSARDAGTSGRVQYF
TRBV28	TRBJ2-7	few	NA	TGTGCCAGCAGTCTCCTGAACAGGGACTACGAGCAGTACTTC	CASSLLNRDYEQYF
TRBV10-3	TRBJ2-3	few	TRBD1	TGTGCCATCAGTGGCGGACAGGGGGTGTCAGATACGCAGTATTTT	CAISGGQGVSDTQYF
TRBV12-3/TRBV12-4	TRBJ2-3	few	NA	TGTGCCAGCAGCAATCCAGCGGCGAGCACAGATACGCAGTATTTT	CASSNPAASTDTQYF
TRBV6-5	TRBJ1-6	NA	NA	TGTGCCAGCAGTTACTCGACCCAGAGCTCCTATAATTCACCCCTCCACTTT	CASSYSTQSSYNSPLHF
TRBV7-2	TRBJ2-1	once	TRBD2	TGTGCCAGCAGCTTTATAGGACTAGCCCCTGAGCAGTTCTTC	CASSFIGLAPEQFF
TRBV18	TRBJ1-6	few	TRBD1	TGTGCCAGCTCACCCGGACAGGGGGCTAATAATTCACCCCTCCACTTT	CASSPGQGANNSPLHF
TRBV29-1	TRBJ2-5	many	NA	TGCAGCGTTCGAACCATTGACCAAGAGACCCAGTACTTC	CSVRTIDQETQYF
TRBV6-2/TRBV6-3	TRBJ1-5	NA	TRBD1	TGTGCCAGCAGTGAGACAGGGTTTAATCAGCCCCAGCATTTT	CASSETGFNQPQHF
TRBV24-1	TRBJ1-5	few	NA	TGTGCCCTCAGTCAGCCCCAGCATTTT	CALSQPQHF
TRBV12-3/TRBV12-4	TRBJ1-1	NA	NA	TGTGCCAGCAGTTTACCGGAACAGGGCTCCTGGGGCACTGAAGCTTTCTTT	CASSLPEQGSWGTEAFF
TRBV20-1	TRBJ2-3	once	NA	TGCAGTGCTAGGCGGGCGGAATTCGAGCCGCAGTATTTT	CSARRAEFEPQYF
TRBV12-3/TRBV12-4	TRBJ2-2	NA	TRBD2	TGTGCCAGCAGTCCCCCGGGTAGCGGGAGGGTACAAGGGGAGCTGTTTTTT	CASSPPGSGRVQGELFF
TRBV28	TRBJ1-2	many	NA	TGTGCCAGCACTCTAAACGGGGCGGGCTATGGCTACACCTTC	CASTLNGAGYGYTF
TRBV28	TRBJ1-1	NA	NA	TGTGCCAGCAGTTGGCCTAACACTGAAGCTTTCTTT	CASSWPNTEAFF
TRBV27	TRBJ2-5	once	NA	TGTGCCAGCAGTTTAGGTTTCCTCCAAGGGACCCAGTACTTC	CASSLGFLQGTQYF
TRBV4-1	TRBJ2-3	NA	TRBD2	TGCGCCAGCAGCCAAGTAGCGGGTGACACAGATACGCAGTATTTT	CASSQVAGDTDTQYF
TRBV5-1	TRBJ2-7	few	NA	TGCGCCAGCAGCCCGTCGGGGTTCGAGCAGTACTTC	CASSPSGFEQYF
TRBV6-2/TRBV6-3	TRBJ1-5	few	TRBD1	TGTGCCAGCAGTCCCGGGACAGTGGAGCCTAATAGCAATCAGCCCCAGCATTTT	CASSPGTVEPNSNQPQHF